The following is a T cell receptor (beta chain) sequence with its context. Germline loops: CDR1 MNHEY, CDR2 SVGAGI. V gave up 2 bases and J gave up 2 bases, with 9 bases separating them. This CDR3 spans 14 amino acids. The data are from a study of blood T cell repertoires in COVID-19. Background on the study: COVID-19 samples, acute and convalescent, were from the United States, Italy and Spain. T cells, B-cell-depleted T cells, or PBMCs provided the cDNA or gDNA that served as material.

Under the authors' procedure: Estimated nucleated cell counts came from reference gene primer amplification. Profiled with immunoSEQ multiplex PCR; TCRdb holds only in-frame clones, not every one. The V and J calls and the clone size are those of that table, but D and trimming were determined from the DNA. The data hold 200,000 to 300,000 clones, with around nine tenths observed a single time. The J gene is TRBJ1-2, the V gene TRBV6-5; D is uncertain. The receptor's source is a woman in her forties who had recovered from COVID-19. Sample: peripheral blood. Written as DNA, the CDR3 is TGTGCCAGCAGTTACCGACACCCAAACTATGGCTACACCTTC. It yields the protein CASSYRHPNYGYTF.